Shown below are 10 T cell receptor beta chains from a single sample sequenced in a study of blood T cells in healthy people across ages. Then a second PCR, running roughly 6 to 12 cycles, was carried out with a sample-barcoded 5' primer and a J-beta primer mix. TCRdb re-derived calls from the 5' RACE reads in MiXCR, one entry per CDR3 protein. The sample lists fewer than 600,000 distinct CDR3 sequences, roughly a quarter occurring once. The same data also contributed to another study, on T cells of mothers and their children.

Sequenced material: blood. The receptors come from a boy younger than 10 in good health.

The chain has TRBV15 and TRBJ2-7; the match to TRBD1 covers 8 bases. Per germline, CDR1 LNHNV and CDR2 YYDKDF (reference sequence). V trimming: 2 bases; J trimming: 2 bases; junction bases outside the gene matches: 5. The CDR3 extends over 15 amino acids. CDR3 sequence: CATSRTGTGPYEQYF. The CDR3 region has the DNA TGTGCCACCAGCAGAACCGGGACAGGACCCTACGAGCAGTACTTC.

This clonotype was observed a handful of times. This chain uses TRBV25-1 with TRBJ1-2; D is uncertain. V lost 2 bases, J lost 3 bases, and 7 bases lay in between. The V gene's germline CDR1 is MGHDK and CDR2 SYGVNS. This CDR3 region has 13 residues. As DNA, the CDR3 is TGTGCCAGCAGTGAAATGGGTGACTATGGCTACACCTTC. Translated: CASSEMGDYGYTF.

The V gene is TRBV7-2, the J gene TRBJ2-1; a possible D gene is TRBD2 (5 bases). Germline V gene sequence: CDR1 SGHTA, CDR2 FQGNSA. V lost 5 bases, J lost 0 bases, and 11 bases lay in between. This CDR3 contains 15 residues. This CDR3 is CASSPEGSSYNEQFF. The CDR3 DNA sequence: TGTGCCAGCAGCCCCGAGGGTAGCTCCTACAATGAGCAGTTCTTC. The whole variable domain, filled in from reference TRBV7-2 and TRBJ2-1, reads GAGVSQSPSNKVTEKGKDVELRCDPISGHTALYWYRQSLGQGLEFLIYFQGNSAPDKSGLPSDRFSAERTGGSVSTLTIQRTQQEDSAVYLCASSPEGSSYNEQFFGPGTRLTVL.

The rearrangement uses TRBV29-1 and TRBJ2-1; the match to TRBD2 covers 11 bases. After removal of 0 bases from V and 4 bases from J, the junction contained 2 bases not matched to a gene. Per germline, CDR1 SQVTM and CDR2 ANQGSEA. CDR3 length equals 15 residues. DNA for the CDR3: TGCAGCGTTGAAGAGGGACTAGCGGTTTACAATGAGCAGTTCTTC. It encodes CSVEEGLAVYNEQFF.

The V call is TRBV6-2 or TRBV6-3, the J call TRBJ2-7; no definite D call. The germline CDR1 and CDR2 sequences are MNHEY and SVGEGT. Trimming pared 6 bases from V and 2 bases from J, leaving 11 bases between. This CDR3 has 13 amino acids. The CDR3 DNA follows: TGTGCCAGCAGAGACGTCGGAGCCTACGAGCAGTACTTC. Its protein product is CASRDVGAYEQYF.

The chain is built from TRBV12-3 or TRBV12-4 and TRBJ2-1; tentative D call: TRBD2 (6 bases). The CDR3 spans 13 residues. Trimming left V 6 bases short and J 8 bases short, with 14 bases between. CDR3 sequence reads: CASRAGSGHEQFF. The CDR3 nucleotides read TGTGCCAGCAGGGCGGGTAGCGGTCATGAGCAGTTCTTC.

The V gene is TRBV7-6, the J gene TRBJ1-6; TRBD1 matches at 9 bases. From germline, CDR1 is SGHVS and CDR2 FNYEAQ. V lost 0 bases, J lost 7 bases, and 4 bases stayed unmatched. There are 16 residues in the CDR3. DNA of the CDR3: TGTGCCAGCAGCTTAGCGGAGGGACAGGGAAATTCACCCCTCCACTTT. As protein: CASSLAEGQGNSPLHF. Filled out from reference TRBV7-6 and TRBJ1-6, the complete variable domain reads GAGVSQSPRYKVTKRGQDVALRCDPISGHVSLYWYRQALGQGPEFLTYFNYEAQQDKSGLPNDRFSAERPEGSISTLTIQRTEQRDSAMYRCASSLAEGQGNSPLHFGNGTRLTVT.

The chain is built from TRBV6-5 and TRBJ1-2; D remains unclear. Between the trimmed V and J ends, which lost 11 bases and 4 bases, there was a span of 17 bases. The CDR3 covers 13 residues. Germline V lookup: CDR1 MNHEY, CDR2 SVGAGI. Here the CDR3 DNA reads TGTGCCTCCACGAGAGGACCCCGCTATGGCTACACCTTC. This gives the protein CASTRGPRYGYTF.

This clonotype was detected only a few times. The J gene is TRBJ1-4, the V gene TRBV7-8; 9 bases align to TRBD1. The CDR3 sequence is 16 residues long. The ends lost 3 bases at V and 3 bases at J; junction bases unmatched: 5. Per germline, CDR1 SGHVS and CDR2 FQNEAQ. CDR3 sequence: CASSLTGGAANEKLFF. For the CDR3, the DNA is TGTGCCAGCAGCTTGACAGGGGGAGCAGCTAATGAAAAACTGTTTTTT.

This clonotype showed up just a few times. The CDR3 sequence: CASSSGQGIYEQYF. The DNA of the CDR3 is TGCGCCAGCAGCTCGGGACAGGGTATCTACGAGCAGTACTTC. The chain couples TRBV5-1 to TRBJ2-7; 9 nucleotides agree with TRBD1. With V trimmed by 3 bases and J by 3 bases, 4 bases remained unmatched. The CDR3 spans 14 residues. The germline V gene encodes CDR1 SGHRS and CDR2 YFSETQ.